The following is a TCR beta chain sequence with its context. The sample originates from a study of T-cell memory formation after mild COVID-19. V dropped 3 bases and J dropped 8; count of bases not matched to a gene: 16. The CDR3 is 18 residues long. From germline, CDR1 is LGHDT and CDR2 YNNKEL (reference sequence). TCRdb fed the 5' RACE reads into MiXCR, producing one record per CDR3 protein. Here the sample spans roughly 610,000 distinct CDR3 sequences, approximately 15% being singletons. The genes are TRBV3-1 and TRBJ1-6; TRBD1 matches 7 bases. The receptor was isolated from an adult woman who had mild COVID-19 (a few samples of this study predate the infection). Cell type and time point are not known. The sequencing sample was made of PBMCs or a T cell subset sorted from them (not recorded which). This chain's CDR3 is CASSQRGLLTQGDSPLHF. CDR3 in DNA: TGTGCCAGCAGCCAGCGGGGCCTTTTGACTCAGGGGGATTCACCCCTCCACTTT.